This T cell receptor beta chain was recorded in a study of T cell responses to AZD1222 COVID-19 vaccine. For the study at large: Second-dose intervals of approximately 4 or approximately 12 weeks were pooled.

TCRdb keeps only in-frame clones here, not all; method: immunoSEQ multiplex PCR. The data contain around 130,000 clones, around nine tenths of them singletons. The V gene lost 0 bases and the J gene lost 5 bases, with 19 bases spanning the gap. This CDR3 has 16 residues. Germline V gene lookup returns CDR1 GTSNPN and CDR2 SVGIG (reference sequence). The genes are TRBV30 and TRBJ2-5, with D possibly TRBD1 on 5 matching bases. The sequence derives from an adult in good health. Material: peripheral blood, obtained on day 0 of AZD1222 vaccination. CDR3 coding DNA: TGTGCCTGGAGTGTACCCCCCGCAGGGCGGTGGGAGACCCAGTACTTC. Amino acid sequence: CAWSVPPAGRWETQYF. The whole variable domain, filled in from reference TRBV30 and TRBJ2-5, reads SQTIHQWPATLVQPVGSPLSLECTVEGTSNPNLYWYRQAAGRGLQLLFYSVGIGQISSEVPQNLSASRPQDRQFILSSKKLLLSDSGFYLCAWSVPPAGRWETQYFGPGTRLLVL.